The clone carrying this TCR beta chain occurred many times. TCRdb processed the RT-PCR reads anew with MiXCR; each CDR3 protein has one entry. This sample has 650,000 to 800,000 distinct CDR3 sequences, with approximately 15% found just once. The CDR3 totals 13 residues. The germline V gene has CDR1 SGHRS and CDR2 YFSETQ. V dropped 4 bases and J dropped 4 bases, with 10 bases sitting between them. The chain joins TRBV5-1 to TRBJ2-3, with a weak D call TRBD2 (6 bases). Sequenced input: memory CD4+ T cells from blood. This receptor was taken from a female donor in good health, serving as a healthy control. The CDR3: CASSDGSSDTQYF. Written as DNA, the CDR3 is TGCGCCAGCAGCGACGGGAGTTCAGATACGCAGTATTTT. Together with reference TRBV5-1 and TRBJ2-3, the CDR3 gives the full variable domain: KAGVTQTPRYLIKTRGQQVTLSCSPISGHRSVSWYQQTPGQGLQFLFEYFSETQRNKGNFPGRFSGRQFSNSRSEMNVSTLELGDSALYLCASSDGSSDTQYFGPGTRLTVL.